A single sample gave rise to the 26 T cell receptor beta chains below, sequenced in a study of T cell responses to AZD1222 COVID-19 vaccine. Produced via immunoSEQ multiplex PCR; TCRdb's table is partial and in-frame only. The sample has over 70,000 clones; about 91% are singletons. The sequencing used peripheral blood, collected 28 days after the second AZD1222 dose. The receptors shown here come from an adult who received the AZD1222 COVID-19 vaccine.

V is TRBV11-3 and J is TRBJ2-7; D uncertain. CDR3 length: 13 amino acids. Germline V gene sequence: CDR1 SGHNT, CDR2 YENEEA. V lost 2 bases, J lost 8 bases, and 13 bases lay in between. The CDR3 spells CASSLIGPDKQYV. Here the CDR3 DNA reads TGTGCCAGCAGCTTAATCGGGCCAGACAAGCAGTACGTC.

The J gene is TRBJ2-2, the V gene TRBV19, with D possibly matching TRBD1 (5 bases). Germline values: CDR1 LNHDA, CDR2 SQIVND (reference sequence). This CDR3 comprises 14 residues. V lost 6 bases and J lost 0, with 8 bases in between. This CDR3 reads CASSTRANTGELFF. Here the CDR3 DNA reads TGTGCCAGTAGCACCAGGGCGAACACCGGGGAGCTGTTTTTT.

The genes are TRBV29-1 and TRBJ1-2; D call uncertain. Germline CDR1 and CDR2: SQVTM and ANQGSEA. Trimming took off 6 bases at V and 6 bases at J, with 11 bases between the two ends. CDR3 size: 11 residues. CDR3 sequence reads: CSVGRGDGYTF. The DNA for the CDR3 is TGCAGCGTCGGGCGGGGAGATGGCTACACCTTC. Full variable domain (remainder filled in from reference TRBV29-1 and TRBJ1-2): SAVISQKPSRDICQRGTSLTIQCQVDSQVTMMFWYRQQPGQSLTLIATANQGSEATYESGFVIDKFPISRPNLTFSTLTVSNMSPEDSSIYLCSVGRGDGYTFGSGTRLTVV.

The chain joins TRBV5-1 to TRBJ2-3; 10 nucleotides agree with TRBD2. The CDR3 is 16 amino acids. The V gene end was trimmed by 0 bases and the J gene end by 2 bases; junction bases not matched to a gene: 3. Germline V CDR1 and CDR2: SGHRS, YFSETQ. The CDR3 DNA follows: TGCGCCAGCAGCTTGGTAGCGGGGGGCACCACAGATACGCAGTATTTT. This encodes CASSLVAGGTTDTQYF.

The CDR3 region is CASKTGYGYTF. The CDR3 bases are TGTGCCAGTAAAACGGGCTATGGCTACACCTTC. This chain joins TRBV19 and TRBJ1-2; no firm D call. V dropped 7 bases and J dropped 4 bases, with 7 bases sitting between them. The CDR3 totals 11 residues. Germline V gene data show CDR1 as LNHDA and CDR2 as SQIVND (reference sequence).

The gene calls are TRBV5-1 and TRBJ2-3; maybe TRBD1 (5 bases). Trimming took off 4 bases at V and 5 bases at J, with 11 bases between the two ends. Germline V lookup: CDR1 SGHRS, CDR2 YFSETQ. This CDR3 comprises 13 residues. The CDR3 sequence is CASSDQGIDTQYF. In DNA form, the CDR3 reads TGCGCCAGCAGCGATCAGGGTATAGATACGCAGTATTTT.

V and J are TRBV4-2 and TRBJ2-2; TRBD2 aligns across 7 bases. Germline-derived CDR1 and CDR2 are LGHNA and YNFKEQ. V was pared by 3 bases and J by 0 bases, with 10 bases of the junction left unmatched. CDR3 length: 18 residues. The CDR3 loop reads CASSHHGGGPTNTGELFF. In DNA form, the CDR3 reads TGTGCCAGCAGCCACCATGGGGGGGGACCGACGAACACCGGGGAGCTGTTTTTT.

This chain joins TRBV19 and TRBJ2-1, with D possibly being TRBD1 (5 bases). V was trimmed by 8 bases and J by 9 bases, leaving 5 bases between them. Germline V gene data show CDR1 as LNHDA and CDR2 as SQIVND (reference sequence). The CDR3 has 9 amino acids. CDR3 amino acids: CASGAEQFF. CDR3 coding DNA: TGTGCCAGTGGGGCTGAGCAGTTCTTC.

The chain couples TRBV5-4 to TRBJ2-2, with D unclear. V dropped 5 bases and J dropped 6 bases, with 11 bases sitting between them. This CDR3 comprises 13 residues. CDR1 and CDR2 (germline): SGHNT, YYREEE (reference sequence). The CDR3, as DNA: TGTGCCAGCAGACGAGACGCATCCGGGGAGCTGTTTTTT. The encoded protein is CASRRDASGELFF.

The rearrangement links TRBV3-1 (or the pseudogene TRBV3-2) to TRBJ1-2, with a weak D call TRBD1 (6 bases). Trimming removed 4 bases at V and 2 bases at J, with 14 bases between. The CDR3 is made up of 15 amino acids. The germline V gene encodes CDR1 LGHDT and CDR2 YNNKEL (reference sequence). The CDR3 DNA reads as TGTGCCAGCAGCCCGACCCCGACAGGAAACTATGGCTACACCTTC. It codes for CASSPTPTGNYGYTF.

The chain uses TRBV5-1 and TRBJ1-4; D is possibly TRBD1 (6 bases). With 4 bases removed from V and 7 bases from J, the gap between germline ends came to 14 bases. The CDR3 spans 14 residues. CDR1 and CDR2 from the germline V gene are SGHRS and YFSETQ. The CDR3 sequence: CASSLSGTSEKLFF. For the CDR3, the DNA is TGCGCCAGCAGCCTGTCCGGGACATCTGAAAAACTGTTTTTT.

This clone showed up just a few times. The DNA for the CDR3 is TGTGCCAGTAGCTCCGCCAGACTAGCGGGAGGGTACAATGAGCAGTTCTTC. It translates to CASSSARLAGGYNEQFF. The J gene is TRBJ2-1, the V gene TRBV19; 14 bases are a match to TRBD2. The V gene end was trimmed by 6 bases and the J gene end by 4 bases; junction bases not matched to a gene: 8. CDR3 length: 17 residues. Germline CDR1 LNHDA, CDR2 SQIVND (reference sequence).

This clone was observed a single time. The J gene is TRBJ1-5, the V gene TRBV28; weak D call: TRBD1 (5 bases). CDR1 is MDHEN and CDR2 is SYDVKM in the germline V gene. V lost 5 bases and J lost 2, with 19 bases in between. CDR3 length equals 17 residues. The CDR3 sequence is CASSPWGGILGNQPQHF. CDR3 nucleotide sequence: TGTGCCAGCAGTCCATGGGGGGGAATCTTGGGCAATCAGCCCCAGCATTTT.

This sequence joins TRBV2 and TRBJ2-7; D call uncertain. The germline CDR1 and CDR2 sequences are SNHLY and FYNNEI. Trimming cost V 4 bases and J 3 bases, with 10 bases left between them. CDR3 size: 13 residues. The CDR3 protein is CASSGGRFYEQYV. Here the CDR3 DNA reads TGTGCCAGCAGTGGGGGTAGATTCTACGAGCAGTACGTC.

The genes are TRBV7-8 and TRBJ2-2; D perhaps matches TRBD1 (7 bases). The germline CDR1 and CDR2 sequences are SGHVS and FQNEAQ. This CDR3 region has 17 residues. V lost 0 bases to trimming and J lost 4 bases, with 15 bases between them. CDR3 region: CASSLASGGGSTGELFF. CDR3 DNA: TGTGCCAGCAGCTTAGCGAGTGGAGGGGGCAGCACCGGGGAGCTGTTTTTT.

V usage is TRBV7-3 and J usage is TRBJ2-1; D is undetermined. Germline V gene data show CDR1 as SGHTA and CDR2 as FQGTGA. Trimming took off 2 bases at V and 3 bases at J, with 5 bases between the two ends. The length of the CDR3 is 13 residues. The CDR3 spells CASSLDFYNEQFF. The CDR3 nucleotides read TGTGCCAGCAGCTTAGACTTCTACAATGAGCAGTTCTTC.

V gene TRBV11-1 combines with J gene TRBJ2-4; weak D call: TRBD2 (6 bases). The CDR3 totals 14 residues. Between the trimmed V and J ends, which lost 3 bases and 5 bases, there was a span of 11 bases. The germline gives CDR1 SGHAT, CDR2 FQDESV (reference sequence). CDR3 amino acids: CASSLWGRQNIQYF. The DNA of the CDR3 is TGTGCCAGCAGCTTGTGGGGGAGGCAAAACATTCAGTACTTC.

The V and J genes are TRBV5-1 and TRBJ1-1, with D tentatively TRBD1 (5 bases). Trimming removed 1 base at V and 1 base at J, with 14 bases between. The germline V gene has CDR1 SGHRS and CDR2 YFSETQ. CDR3 length equals 16 residues. The CDR3 DNA follows: TGCGCCAGCAGCTTGCGGCAGGGCGGCCAGAACACTGAAGCTTTCTTT. It is translated as CASSLRQGGQNTEAFF.

This chain links TRBV5-1 with TRBJ1-4; 8 bases fit TRBD1. With 0 bases clipped from V and 4 bases from J, the junction kept 2 bases outside the gene matches. CDR1 and CDR2 (germline): SGHRS, YFSETQ. The CDR3 contains 15 residues. The CDR3 DNA follows: TGCGCCAGCAGCTTGGGACAGGGGAATAATGAAAAACTGTTTTTT. It encodes CASSLGQGNNEKLFF.

This chain connects TRBV3-1 (or the pseudogene TRBV3-2) to TRBJ1-5; D not certain. V lost 0 bases, J lost 1 base, and 10 bases lay in between. CDR3 length: 16 amino acids. Germline V gives CDR1 LGHDT, CDR2 YNNKEL (reference sequence). The DNA for the CDR3 is TGTGCCAGCAGCCAAGATCCGATGGTCAGCAATCAGCCCCAGCATTTT. This codes for CASSQDPMVSNQPQHF.

The chain combines TRBV28 with TRBJ1-6; perhaps TRBD1 as D (6 bases). The V and J ends lost 3 bases and 8 bases respectively, with 14 bases between them. The CDR3 consists of 15 residues. The germline gives CDR1 MDHEN, CDR2 SYDVKM. The CDR3 sequence: CASSFYGDRYSPLHF. For the CDR3, the DNA is TGTGCCAGCAGTTTTTACGGAGACAGGTATTCACCCCTCCACTTT.

This rearrangement joins TRBV10-3 to TRBJ1-1; D is undetermined. Germline CDR1 reads ENHRY; CDR2 reads SYGVKD. The CDR3 length is 13 residues. Between the trimmed V and J ends, which lost 0 bases and 2 bases, there was a span of 4 bases. The CDR3 is CAISESSNTEAFF. The CDR3 nucleotides are TGTGCCATCAGTGAGTCCTCAAACACTGAAGCTTTCTTT.

This chain connects TRBV30 to TRBJ1-2; D uncertain. V was cut by 3 bases and J by 4 bases, with 15 bases left in between. The CDR3 is made up of 14 amino acids. The germline V gene has CDR1 GTSNPN and CDR2 SVGIG (reference sequence). The CDR3 sequence is CAWSPPTKPYGYTF. CDR3 coding DNA: TGTGCCTGGAGCCCACCGACAAAACCCTATGGCTACACCTTC.

The V and J genes are TRBV4-3 and TRBJ2-7, with D hard to call. The germline gives CDR1 LGHNA, CDR2 YSLEER. The CDR3 is 13 amino acids. Trimming pared 4 bases from V and 6 bases from J, leaving 13 bases between. The CDR3 sequence: CASSPHSGGEQYF. CDR3 DNA: TGCGCCAGCAGCCCCCACTCGGGCGGCGAGCAGTACTTC.

The chain links TRBV12-2 to TRBJ2-5; TRBD2, the table's D call, was not compared with the DNA. TRBV12-2 has pseudogene status. This CDR3 contains 15 residues. CDR3 bases: TGTGCAAGTCGCTTAGGGGGACTAGCGAGAGAGACCCAGTACTTC. Protein product: CASRLGGLARETQYF.

The V call is TRBV27, the J call TRBJ2-1, with no clear D. The germline gives CDR1 MNHEY, CDR2 SMNVEV (reference sequence). The V gene lost 6 bases and the J gene lost 2 bases, with 14 bases spanning the gap. The CDR3 spans 15 residues. The DNA for the CDR3 is TGTGCCAGCAGAGTAGAGACGGCGACCTACAATGAGCAGTTCTTC. Translated, it gives CASRVETATYNEQFF.